Included here is one T cell receptor (beta chain) sequence, with context. Its antigen is still unknown. Naive, central memory, regulatory and stem cell-like memory cells within the CD4+ compartment were sorted using CD45RO/CCR7/CD25/CD127/CD95/CD27. This sample was included in a study of beta chain features in type 1 diabetes. Across the study: Examination of sorted cells across all samples involved around 110 million cells. Study-wide results and limits: Significant though moderate, a shortening of TCRB CDR3s appeared in all four CD4+ subsets of Type 1 diabetes patients. Patients' naive, central memory and regulatory TCRB repertoires appeared more alike than those of healthy donors.

Unmatched junction bases numbered 7, after V lost 3 bases and J lost 4 bases. The germline gives CDR1 GTSNPN, CDR2 SVGIG (reference sequence). This CDR3 spans 14 amino acids. Every isolated RNA sample was fully reverse transcribed, so sequencing captured expressed TCRB transcripts. The assay was immunoSEQ multiplex PCR, and TCRdb's table has in-frame clones only and misses some. The data show around 100,000 clones, around 30% seen once. The sequence derives from a woman younger than 35 with type 1 diabetes. Input material: central memory CD4+ T cells from blood. The chain carries TRBV30 and TRBJ1-1, with 8 bases matching TRBD1. CDR3 amino acids: CAWSRTGSSTEAFF. CDR3 DNA sequence: TGTGCCTGGAGCCGGACAGGGTCCAGCACTGAAGCTTTCTTT. The full variable domain, rest sourced from reference TRBV30 and TRBJ1-1, is SQTIHQWPATLVQPVGSPLSLECTVEGTSNPNLYWYRQAAGRGLQLLFYSVGIGQISSEVPQNLSASRPQDRQFILSSKKLLLSDSGFYLCAWSRTGSSTEAFFGQGTRLTVV.